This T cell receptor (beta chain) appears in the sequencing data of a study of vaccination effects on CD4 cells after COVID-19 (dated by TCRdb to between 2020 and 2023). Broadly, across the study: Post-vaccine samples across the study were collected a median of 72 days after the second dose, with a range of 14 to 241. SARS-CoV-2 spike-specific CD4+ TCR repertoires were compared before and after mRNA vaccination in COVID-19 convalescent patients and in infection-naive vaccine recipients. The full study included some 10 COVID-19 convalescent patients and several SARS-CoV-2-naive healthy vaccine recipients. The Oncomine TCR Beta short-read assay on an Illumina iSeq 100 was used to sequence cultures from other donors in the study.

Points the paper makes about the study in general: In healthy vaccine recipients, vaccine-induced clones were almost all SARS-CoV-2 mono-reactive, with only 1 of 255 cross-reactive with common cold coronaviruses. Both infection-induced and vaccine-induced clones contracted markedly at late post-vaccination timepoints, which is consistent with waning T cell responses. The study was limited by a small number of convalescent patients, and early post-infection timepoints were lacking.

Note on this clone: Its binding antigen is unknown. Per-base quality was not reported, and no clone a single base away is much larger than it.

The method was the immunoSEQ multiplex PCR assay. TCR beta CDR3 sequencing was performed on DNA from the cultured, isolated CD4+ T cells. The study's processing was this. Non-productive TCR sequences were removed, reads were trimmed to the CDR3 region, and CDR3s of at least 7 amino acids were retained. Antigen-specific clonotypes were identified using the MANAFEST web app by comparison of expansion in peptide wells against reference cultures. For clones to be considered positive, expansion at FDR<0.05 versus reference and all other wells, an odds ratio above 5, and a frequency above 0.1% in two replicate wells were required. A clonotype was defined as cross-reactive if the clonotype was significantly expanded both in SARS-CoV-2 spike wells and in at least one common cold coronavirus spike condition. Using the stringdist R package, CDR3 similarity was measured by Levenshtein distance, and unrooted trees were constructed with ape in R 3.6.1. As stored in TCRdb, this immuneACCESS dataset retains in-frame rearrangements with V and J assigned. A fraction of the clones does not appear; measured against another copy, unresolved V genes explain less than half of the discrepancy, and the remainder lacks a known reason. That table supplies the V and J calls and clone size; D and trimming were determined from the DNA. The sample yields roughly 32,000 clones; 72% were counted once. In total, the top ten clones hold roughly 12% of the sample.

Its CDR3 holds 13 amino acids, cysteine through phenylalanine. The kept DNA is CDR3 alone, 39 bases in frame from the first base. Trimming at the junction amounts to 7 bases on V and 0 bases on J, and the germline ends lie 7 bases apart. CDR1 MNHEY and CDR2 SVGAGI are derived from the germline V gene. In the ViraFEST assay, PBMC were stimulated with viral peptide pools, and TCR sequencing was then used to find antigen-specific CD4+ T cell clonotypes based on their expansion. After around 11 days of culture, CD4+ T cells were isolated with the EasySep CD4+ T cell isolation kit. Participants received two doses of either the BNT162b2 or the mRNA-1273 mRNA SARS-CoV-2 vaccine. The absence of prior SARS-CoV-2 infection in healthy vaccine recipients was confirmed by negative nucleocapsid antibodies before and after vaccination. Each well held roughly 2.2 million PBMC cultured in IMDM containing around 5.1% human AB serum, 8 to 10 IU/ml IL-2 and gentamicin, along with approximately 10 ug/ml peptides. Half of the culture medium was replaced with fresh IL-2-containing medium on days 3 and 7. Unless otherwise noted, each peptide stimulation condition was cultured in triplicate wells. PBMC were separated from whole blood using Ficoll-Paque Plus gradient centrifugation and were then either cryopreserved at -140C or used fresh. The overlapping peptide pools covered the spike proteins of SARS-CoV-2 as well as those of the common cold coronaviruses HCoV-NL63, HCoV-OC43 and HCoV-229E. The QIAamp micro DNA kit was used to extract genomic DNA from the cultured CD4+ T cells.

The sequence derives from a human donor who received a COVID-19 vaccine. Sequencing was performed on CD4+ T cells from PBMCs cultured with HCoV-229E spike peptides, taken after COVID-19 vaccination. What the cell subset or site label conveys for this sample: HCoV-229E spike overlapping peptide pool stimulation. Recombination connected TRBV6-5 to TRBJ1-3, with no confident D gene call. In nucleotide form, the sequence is TGTGCCAGCACTCAAAGCTCTGGAAACACCATATATTTT. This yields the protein CASTQSSGNTIYF.